This T cell receptor (beta chain) was sequenced during a study of cytomegalovirus exposure and HLA in healthy donors. Study-level findings and limits: There were about 160 TCR beta chains listed as cytomegalovirus-associated.

The V gene's germline CDR1 is MNHEY and CDR2 SMNVEV (reference sequence). This CDR3 contains 15 residues. V was trimmed by 5 bases and J by 4 bases, leaving 14 bases between them. The PCR used 60 Vbeta and 13 Jbeta primers. Here immunoSEQ multiplex PCR was the method, and the copy in TCRdb shows in-frame clones only, minus some. The sample lists 200,000 to 250,000 clones, around 88% occurring once. About this clone: Its target is not known.

The specimen was PBMCs. The chain combines TRBV27 with TRBJ2-2; D is possibly TRBD1 (6 bases). The source of this sequence is a woman aged 18-29 years in good health and CMV-seronegative. The CDR3 bases are TGTGCCAGCAGTCACAACAGGGTAGGCACCGGGGAGCTGTTTTTT. Amino acids: CASSHNRVGTGELFF.